This T cell receptor (beta chain) was captured by sequencing in a study of a mutant IDH1 vaccine in newly diagnosed glioma. Across the whole study: Treated patients, averaging roughly 40 years, were roughly 62% male and around 40% female.

Sequencing was performed with immunoSEQ multiplex PCR; in TCRdb, only in-frame clones are kept and a portion is missing. The sample has about 34,000 clones, 87% seen once. Time point of the sample: week 47, end of study. Doses of 300 ug of mutant IDH1 20-mer peptide were given with topical imiquimod. This clone was recorded only once. Its specificity is unknown. This CDR3 has 15 amino acids. Trimming removed 0 bases at V and 4 bases at J, with 13 bases between. Germline V CDR1 and CDR2: LGHNA, YSLEER. The sequence derives from a young woman with glioma. The sequenced sample was PBMCs, obtained from a glioma patient whose treatment included an IDH1 peptide vaccine. The gene calls are TRBV4-3 and TRBJ2-7; D may be TRBD2 (7 bases). Written as DNA, the CDR3 is TGCGCCAGCAGCCAAGATGAGGGGGGGCGGTACGAGCAGTACTTC. Amino acid sequence: CASSQDEGGRYEQYF.